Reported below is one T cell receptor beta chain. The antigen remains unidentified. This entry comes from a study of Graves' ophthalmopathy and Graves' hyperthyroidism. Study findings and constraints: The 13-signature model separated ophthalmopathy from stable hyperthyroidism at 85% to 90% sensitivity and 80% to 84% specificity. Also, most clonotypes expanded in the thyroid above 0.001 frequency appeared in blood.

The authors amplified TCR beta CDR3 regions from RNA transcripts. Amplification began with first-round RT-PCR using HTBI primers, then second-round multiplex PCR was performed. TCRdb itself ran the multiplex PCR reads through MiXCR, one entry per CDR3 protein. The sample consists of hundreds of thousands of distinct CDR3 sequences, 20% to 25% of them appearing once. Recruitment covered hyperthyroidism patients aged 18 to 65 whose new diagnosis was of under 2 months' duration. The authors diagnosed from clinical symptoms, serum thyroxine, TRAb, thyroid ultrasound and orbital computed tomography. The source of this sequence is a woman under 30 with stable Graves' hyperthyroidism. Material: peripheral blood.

The CDR3 here is CASSETLTGSTEAFF. CDR3 nucleotides: TGTGCCAGCAGTGAAACCCTCACAGGGAGTACTGAAGCTTTCTTT. The chain links TRBV2 to TRBJ1-1, with D possibly TRBD1 on 6 matching bases. The germline gives CDR1 SNHLY, CDR2 FYNNEI. V gave up 2 bases and J gave up 5 bases, with 15 bases separating them. The CDR3 has 15 amino acids.